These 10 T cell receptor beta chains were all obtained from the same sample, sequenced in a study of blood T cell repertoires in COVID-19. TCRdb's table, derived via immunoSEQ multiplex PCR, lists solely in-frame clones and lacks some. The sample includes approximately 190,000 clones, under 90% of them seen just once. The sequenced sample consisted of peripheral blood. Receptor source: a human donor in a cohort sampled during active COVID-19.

The CDR3 coding sequence is TGTGCCAGCAGCGCAAATAGGGGTTACGAGCAGTACGTC. Protein: CASSANRGYEQYV. This chain connects TRBV6-5 to TRBJ2-7, with D possibly being TRBD1 (5 bases). CDR1 and CDR2 (germline): MNHEY, SVGAGI. Trimming left V 6 bases short and J 4 bases short, with 13 bases between. The CDR3 sequence is 13 residues long.

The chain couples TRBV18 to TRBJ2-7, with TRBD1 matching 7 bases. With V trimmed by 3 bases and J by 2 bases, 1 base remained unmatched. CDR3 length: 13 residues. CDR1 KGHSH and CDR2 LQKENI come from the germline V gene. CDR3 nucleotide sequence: TGTGCCAGCTCACCCGGGACAGCCTACGAGCAGTACGTC. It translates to CASSPGTAYEQYV.

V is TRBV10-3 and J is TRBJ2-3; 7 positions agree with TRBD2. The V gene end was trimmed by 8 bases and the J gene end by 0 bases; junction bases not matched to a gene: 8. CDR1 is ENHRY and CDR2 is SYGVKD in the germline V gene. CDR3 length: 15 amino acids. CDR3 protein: CAIGEGISSTDTQYF. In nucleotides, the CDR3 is TGTGCCATCGGGGAGGGTATCTCTAGCACAGATACGCAGTATTTT.

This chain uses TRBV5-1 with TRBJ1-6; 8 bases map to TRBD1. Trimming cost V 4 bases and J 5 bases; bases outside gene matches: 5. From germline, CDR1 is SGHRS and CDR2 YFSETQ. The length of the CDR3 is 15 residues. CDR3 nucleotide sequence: TGCGCCAGCAGCCTCGGGACAGGCAATAATTCACCCCTCCACTTT. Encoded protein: CASSLGTGNNSPLHF.

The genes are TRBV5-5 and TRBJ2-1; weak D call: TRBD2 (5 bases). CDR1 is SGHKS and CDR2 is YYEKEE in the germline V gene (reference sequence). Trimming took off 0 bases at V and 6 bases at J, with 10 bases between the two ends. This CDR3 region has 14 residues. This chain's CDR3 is CASSLGQEVNEQFF. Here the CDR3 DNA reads TGTGCCAGCAGCTTGGGTCAGGAGGTCAATGAGCAGTTCTTC.

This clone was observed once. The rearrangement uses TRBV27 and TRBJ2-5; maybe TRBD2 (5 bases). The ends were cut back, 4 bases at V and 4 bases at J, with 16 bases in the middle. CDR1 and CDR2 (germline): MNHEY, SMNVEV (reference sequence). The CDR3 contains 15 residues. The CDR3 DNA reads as TGTGCCAGCAGTTCAGGCCTTCCCGGAGGAGAGACCCAGTACTTC. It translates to CASSSGLPGGETQYF.

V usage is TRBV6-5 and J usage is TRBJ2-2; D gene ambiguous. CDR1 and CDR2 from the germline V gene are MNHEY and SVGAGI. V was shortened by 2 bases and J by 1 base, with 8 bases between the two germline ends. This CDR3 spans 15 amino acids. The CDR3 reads CASSYSSGNTGELFF. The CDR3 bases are TGTGCCAGCAGTTACAGTTCCGGGAACACCGGGGAGCTGTTTTTT.

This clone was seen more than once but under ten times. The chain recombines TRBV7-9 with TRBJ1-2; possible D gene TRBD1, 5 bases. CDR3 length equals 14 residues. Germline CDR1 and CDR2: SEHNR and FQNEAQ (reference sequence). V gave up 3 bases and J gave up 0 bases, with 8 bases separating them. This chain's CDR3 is CASSLGRANYGYTF. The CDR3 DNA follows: TGTGCCAGCAGCTTGGGCAGGGCTAACTATGGCTACACCTTC.

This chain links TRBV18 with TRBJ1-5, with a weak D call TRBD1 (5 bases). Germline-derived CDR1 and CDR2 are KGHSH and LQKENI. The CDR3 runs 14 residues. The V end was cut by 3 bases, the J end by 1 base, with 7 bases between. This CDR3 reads CASSPTESNQPQHF. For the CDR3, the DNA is TGTGCCAGCTCACCGACAGAGAGCAATCAGCCCCAGCATTTT.

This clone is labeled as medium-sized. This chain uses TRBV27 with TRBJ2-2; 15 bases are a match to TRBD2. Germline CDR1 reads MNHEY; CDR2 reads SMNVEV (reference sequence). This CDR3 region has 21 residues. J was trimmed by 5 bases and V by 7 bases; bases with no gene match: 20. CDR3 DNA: TGTGCCAGCACCCGTTGGTACACGCGGACTAGCGGGAGGGCCGGGACCGGGGAGCTGTTTTTT. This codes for CASTRWYTRTSGRAGTGELFF.